Shown below are 24 T cell receptor beta chains from a single sample sequenced in a study of blood T cells in healthy people across ages. It was with a sample-barcoded 5' primer and a J-beta primer mix that a second PCR of roughly 7 to 12 cycles was run. TCRdb used MiXCR to reprocess the 5' RACE reads, holding one entry per CDR3 protein. Of 790,000 or so distinct CDR3 sequences listed, roughly three fifths were seen once; the top ten hold roughly 25%. Sequences were obtained from blood. These receptors all stem from a man between 35 and 55 years old in good health.

This sequence joins TRBV3-1 and TRBJ2-2; 10 positions agree with TRBD2. The CDR3 is 16 amino acids. V lost 1 base to trimming and J lost 1 base; unmatched junction nucleotides: 0. The germline gives CDR1 LGHDT, CDR2 YNNKEL (reference sequence). CDR3 loop: CASSQVAGGNTGELFF. The CDR3 DNA is TGTGCCAGCAGCCAAGTAGCGGGGGGGAACACCGGGGAGCTGTTTTTT.

The chain has TRBV5-1 and TRBJ2-7, with D tentatively TRBD1 or TRBD2 (6 bases each). V lost 0 bases, J lost 1 base, and 11 bases lay in between. Looked up from germline, CDR1 is SGHRS and CDR2 is YFSETQ. This CDR3 region has 15 residues. The CDR3 DNA is TGCGCCAGCAGCTTGGCGGGGGCGCAGTCCTACGAGCAGTACTTC. Its translation is CASSLAGAQSYEQYF. The full variable domain, with the rest looked up from reference TRBV5-1 and TRBJ2-7, is KAGVTQTPRYLIKTRGQQVTLSCSPISGHRSVSWYQQTPGQGLQFLFEYFSETQRNKGNFPGRFSGRQFSNSRSEMNVSTLELGDSALYLCASSLAGAQSYEQYFGPGTRLTVT.

The sample holds a few counts of this clonotype. The V and J genes are TRBV28 and TRBJ2-7; D is possibly TRBD1 or TRBD2 (5 bases each). Per the germline V gene, CDR1 is MDHEN and CDR2 is SYDVKM. The CDR3 runs to 15 residues. V was clipped by 6 bases and J by 3 bases, with 18 bases between them. The CDR3 DNA sequence: TGTGCCAGCAGGGGACCTAACCGGCTTTACTACGAGCAGTACTTC. This codes for CASRGPNRLYYEQYF.

The rearrangement links TRBV28 to TRBJ1-2; D may be TRBD1 (6 bases). V was shortened by 1 base and J by 7 bases, with 7 bases between the two germline ends. Germline assignment: CDR1 MDHEN and CDR2 SYDVKM. This CDR3 comprises 12 residues. The CDR3 nucleotides read TGTGCCAGCAGTTTATCAGGGGTTGGCTACACCTTC. Protein sequence: CASSLSGVGYTF.

This clonotype was found once. The chain couples TRBV29-1 to TRBJ1-2; D unresolved. The CDR3 sequence is 9 residues long. Germline V gives CDR1 SQVTM, CDR2 ANQGSEA. The germline V and J ends were trimmed by 4 bases and 5 bases, with 2 bases remaining between them. The CDR3 here is CSVGYGYTF. CDR3 nucleotides: TGCAGCGTTGGGTATGGCTACACCTTC.

This clonotype was seen a handful of times. J is TRBJ2-3 and V is TRBV28; TRBD2 might be the D (6 bases). The CDR3 is made up of 16 amino acids. V was shortened by 5 bases and J by 2 bases, with 17 bases between the two germline ends. Germline CDR1 and CDR2: MDHEN and SYDVKM. CDR3 nucleotide sequence: TGTGCCAGCAGTATGTACCGGGACTCCTCCACAGATACGCAGTATTTT. Translated: CASSMYRDSSTDTQYF.

The V call is TRBV29-1, the J call TRBJ2-7, with D maybe TRBD2 (6 bases). Trimming took off 4 bases at V and 7 bases at J, with 14 bases between the two ends. CDR1 is SQVTM, CDR2 ANQGSEA, per germline. The CDR3 sequence is 12 residues long. As DNA, the CDR3 is TGCAGCGTTGGGATCCTGGCGGGAGAGCAGTACTTC. It codes for CSVGILAGEQYF.

The sample holds a few counts of this clonotype. The chain joins TRBV24-1 to TRBJ2-3; no reliable D call. This CDR3 comprises 14 residues. The V end lost 3 bases, the J end lost 8 bases, and 14 bases lay between the germline ends. Germline assignment: CDR1 KGHDR and CDR2 SFDVKD. As DNA, the CDR3 is TGTGCCACCAGTGATCCAAGTAAGGGTTTTACGCAGTATTTT. Its translation: CATSDPSKGFTQYF.

The CDR3 loop reads CATSRGPRDRAQETQYF. In DNA form, the CDR3 reads TGTGCCACCAGCAGAGGCCCCAGGGACAGGGCTCAAGAGACCCAGTACTTC. This chain connects TRBV15 to TRBJ2-5, with 9 bases matching TRBD1. V lost 1 base and J lost 2; bases outside the gene matches: 8. The germline gives CDR1 LNHNV, CDR2 YYDKDF (reference sequence). The CDR3 spans 17 residues.

This clonotype turned up a few times. This sequence joins TRBV28 and TRBJ2-1; a weak D match, TRBD1 (5 bases). Germline V gene sequence: CDR1 MDHEN, CDR2 SYDVKM. This CDR3 is 14 amino acids long. Trimming shortened V by 4 bases and J by 6 bases, and 13 bases separated the two germline ends. The CDR3 DNA follows: TGTGCCAGCAGTTCTCCGGCAGGGTTCAATGAGCAGTTCTTC. Amino acid sequence: CASSSPAGFNEQFF.

The CDR3 nucleotides read TGCAGCGTTGCAGAAGGGAGCTCCTACAATGAGCAGTTCTTC. Translating it yields CSVAEGSSYNEQFF. The V and J genes are TRBV29-1 and TRBJ2-1; the D gene is possibly TRBD2 (5 bases). The V end lost 4 bases, the J end lost 0 bases, and 10 bases lay between the germline ends. The CDR3 runs 14 residues. The germline V gene has CDR1 SQVTM and CDR2 ANQGSEA.

The V gene is TRBV27, the J gene TRBJ2-4; 7 bases match TRBD2. Per the germline V gene, CDR1 is MNHEY and CDR2 is SMNVEV (reference sequence). Trimming removed 8 bases from V and 12 bases from J; junction bases left unmatched: 19. The CDR3 runs to 15 residues. The CDR3: CASRLRGVGVDTQYF. Written as DNA, the CDR3 is TGTGCCAGCCGACTCCGGGGGGTCGGCGTCGACACTCAGTACTTC.

V and J are TRBV18 and TRBJ2-7; perhaps TRBD2 as D (5 bases). The CDR3 loop spans 12 amino acids. V was pared by 6 bases and J by 4 bases, with 10 bases between. The germline V gene encodes CDR1 KGHSH and CDR2 LQKENI. CDR3 nucleotides: TGTGCCAGCTCCAAGGACTTGTACGAGCAGTACTTC. The encoded protein is CASSKDLYEQYF.

In this sample, this clonotype turned up a few times. The rearrangement joins TRBV5-1 to TRBJ1-6; D not certain. With 0 bases removed from V and 4 bases from J, the gap between germline ends came to 5 bases. The CDR3 extends over 14 amino acids. Germline CDR1 and CDR2: SGHRS and YFSETQ. CDR3: CASSLAYYNSPLHF. CDR3 bases: TGCGCCAGCAGCTTGGCCTATTATAATTCACCCCTCCACTTT. The full variable domain, completed using reference TRBV5-1 and TRBJ1-6, is KAGVTQTPRYLIKTRGQQVTLSCSPISGHRSVSWYQQTPGQGLQFLFEYFSETQRNKGNFPGRFSGRQFSNSRSEMNVSTLELGDSALYLCASSLAYYNSPLHFGNGTRLTVT.

The chain combines TRBV12-3 or TRBV12-4 with TRBJ2-7, with TRBD2 identical over 9 bases. The end of the DNA is better explained by TRBJ2-5, so the J call may be wrong. The CDR3 loop spans 14 amino acids. CDR3 coding DNA: TGTGCCAGCAGTGGACTAGCGACCCAAGAGACCCAGTACTTC. It codes for CASSGLATQETQYF.

The chain has TRBV4-2 and TRBJ2-3, with D perhaps matching TRBD2 (6 bases). V lost 10 bases to trimming and J lost 6 bases, with 14 bases between them. CDR3 length: 12 residues. Germline V gene data show CDR1 as LGHNA and CDR2 as YNFKEQ. The CDR3 nucleotides are TGTGCCAACAGTCTTCGGGGGGATACGCAGTATTTT. This encodes CANSLRGDTQYF.

This chain links TRBV25-1 with TRBJ1-4; 9 positions agree with TRBD1. Germline V gene lookup returns CDR1 MGHDK and CDR2 SYGVNS. The ends lost 6 bases at V and 5 bases at J; junction bases unmatched: 7. This CDR3 is 15 amino acids long. CDR3 in amino acids: CASRAGTGTNEKLFF. The CDR3 DNA follows: TGTGCCAGCAGAGCCGGGACAGGGACGAATGAAAAACTGTTTTTT.

V and J are TRBV12-3 or TRBV12-4 and TRBJ2-1, with TRBD2 matching over 8 bases. Trimming cost V 5 bases and J 8 bases; bases outside gene matches: 8. This CDR3 contains 14 residues. The CDR3 DNA sequence: TGTGCCAGCAGTACACTAGCGGTTAGCGATGAGCAGTTCTTC. This codes for CASSTLAVSDEQFF.

V gene TRBV4-1 combines with J gene TRBJ2-5; 14 bases map to TRBD2. The J call may not be correct, given that the DNA end is closer to TRBJ2-1. Germline loops: CDR1 MGHRA, CDR2 YSYEKL. The CDR3 covers 16 residues. The CDR3 sequence is CASSLGLAGGQETQFF. Written as DNA, the CDR3 is TGCGCCAGCAGCCTAGGACTAGCGGGAGGTCAAGAGACCCAGTTCTTC.

The chain joins TRBV9 to TRBJ2-6; D unresolved. V lost 0 bases to trimming and J lost 0 bases, with 4 bases between them. The CDR3 length is 15 residues. The germline gives CDR1 SGDLS, CDR2 YYNGEE. For the CDR3, the DNA is TGTGCCAGCAGCGTAGACATCTCTGGGGCCAACGTCCTGACTTTC. Its protein is CASSVDISGANVLTF. Using reference TRBV9 and TRBJ2-6 for the parts outside the CDR3, the full variable domain is DSGVTQTPKHLITATGQRVTLRCSPRSGDLSVYWYQQSLDQGLQFLIQYYNGEERAKGNILERFSAQQFPDLHSELNLSSLELGDSALYFCASSVDISGANVLTFGAGSRLTVL.

The chain has TRBV6-5 and TRBJ2-1; D is uncertain. Germline assignment: CDR1 MNHEY and CDR2 SVGAGI. V was clipped by 1 base and J by 10 bases, with 5 bases between them. The CDR3 sequence is 11 residues long. CDR3 nucleotide sequence: TGTGCCAGCAGTTACTTTAGGGAGCAGTTCTTC. It is translated as CASSYFREQFF.

Only one count was recorded for this clonotype. A much larger clone lies one base from this, so it may be a read error. This CDR3 is missing its conserved last phenylalanine or tryptophan, likely due to a read error. The chain joins TRBV10-3 to TRBJ2-4, with 9 positions matching TRBD1. Germline assignment: CDR1 ENHRY and CDR2 SYGVKD. V gave up 8 bases and J gave up 5 bases; unmatched junction bases: 1. This CDR3 is 12 amino acids long. CDR3 amino acids: CAIRDRENIQYV. The CDR3 nucleotides read TGTGCCATCCGGGACAGGGAAAACATTCAGTACGTC.

The chain employs TRBV6-6 and TRBJ1-1; 8 bases are shared with TRBD1. Germline V CDR1 and CDR2: MNHNY, SVGAGI (reference sequence). V lost 5 bases, J lost 2 bases, and 7 bases stayed unmatched. The CDR3 is 15 amino acids. CDR3: CASSTPTGENTEAFF. DNA for the CDR3: TGTGCCAGCAGTACCCCGACAGGGGAAAACACTGAAGCTTTCTTT.

The CDR3: CASSISSGRTYNEQFF. In nucleotides, the CDR3 is TGTGCCAGTAGTATAAGTAGCGGGAGGACCTACAATGAGCAGTTCTTC. This chain uses TRBV19 with TRBJ2-1; 10 positions agree with TRBD2. This CDR3 is 16 amino acids long. CDR1 and CDR2 (germline): LNHDA, SQIVND (reference sequence). V shed 2 bases, J shed 2 bases, and the junction held 3 bases outside the gene matches. Drawing the rest from reference TRBV19 and TRBJ2-1, the complete variable domain is DGGITQSPKYLFRKEGQNVTLSCEQNLNHDAMYWYRQDPGQGLRLIYYSQIVNDFQKGDIAEGYSVSREKKESFPLTVTSAQKNPTAFYLCASSISSGRTYNEQFFGPGTRLTVL.